A selection of T cell receptor beta chains follows, all from one sample in a study of glioma-infiltrating T cells. TCRdb reprocessed the multiplex PCR reads with MiXCR, giving one entry per CDR3 protein. The sample holds more than 85,000 distinct CDR3 sequences, under 30% seen once. The specimen sequenced was glioma tissue, nonneoplastic brain tissue, or PBMCs (not recorded which). Receptors were obtained from a human donor with low-grade glioma or glioblastoma, undergoing nonglioma brain surgery, or in good health (not recorded which). Both conserved end residues are part of each CDR3. D genes are given only for firm matches. Clone size appears in some rows only: once, few, many, or a class for an expanded clone.

TRBJ2-7	TRBV6-1	TRBD1	many	CASKTGGRGPGEQYF	TGTGCCAGCAAGACCGGCGGCAGGGGGCCTGGCGAGCAGTACTTC
TRBJ2-7	TRBV4-2	TRBD1	few	CASSQEGTGDYEQYF	TGTGCCAGCAGCCAAGAAGGGACAGGGGACTACGAGCAGTACTTC
TRBJ1-6	TRBV2	NA	many	CASSIRQANSPLHF	TGTGCCAGCAGTATCAGACAGGCTAATTCACCCCTCCACTTT
TRBJ1-2	TRBV4-3	TRBD1	many	CASSQVLGDRGNYGYTF	TGCGCCAGCAGCCAAGTTCTGGGGGACAGGGGTAACTATGGCTACACCTTC
TRBJ2-1	TRBV7-9	TRBD2	many	CASSSAGLGSSYNEQFF	TGTGCCAGCAGCTCCGCGGGACTAGGTAGCTCCTACAATGAGCAGTTCTTC
TRBJ1-6	TRBV6-4	NA	many	CASGIDPNSPLHF	TGTGCCAGTGGAATTGACCCTAATTCACCCCTCCACTTT
TRBJ2-1	TRBV7-2	TRBD2	many	CASTEPGTSGGSSSYNEQFF	TGTGCCAGCACCGAGCCTGGGACTAGCGGGGGTTCAAGCTCCTACAATGAGCAGTTCTTC
TRBJ2-5	TRBV24-1	TRBD2	NA	CATSDPTSGSHKTQYF	TGTGCCACCAGTGACCCGACTAGCGGGAGCCACAAGACCCAGTACTTC
TRBJ2-1	TRBV7-2	TRBD1	many	CASSPQTGDGGDEQFF	TGTGCCAGCAGCCCCCAGACAGGGGATGGGGGAGATGAGCAGTTCTTC
TRBJ2-7	TRBV2	NA	many	CASSRQGGEQYF	TGTGCCAGCAGTCGACAGGGAGGCGAGCAGTACTTC
TRBJ1-2	TRBV20-1	TRBD1	many	CSALPSHRDRGLYGYTF	TGCAGTGCTCTACCGAGCCACCGGGACAGGGGGCTCTATGGCTACACCTTC
TRBJ2-1	TRBV20-1	TRBD2	NA	CSDRETSGGIYEQFF	TGCAGTGATAGAGAGACTAGCGGGGGCATCTACGAGCAGTTCTTC